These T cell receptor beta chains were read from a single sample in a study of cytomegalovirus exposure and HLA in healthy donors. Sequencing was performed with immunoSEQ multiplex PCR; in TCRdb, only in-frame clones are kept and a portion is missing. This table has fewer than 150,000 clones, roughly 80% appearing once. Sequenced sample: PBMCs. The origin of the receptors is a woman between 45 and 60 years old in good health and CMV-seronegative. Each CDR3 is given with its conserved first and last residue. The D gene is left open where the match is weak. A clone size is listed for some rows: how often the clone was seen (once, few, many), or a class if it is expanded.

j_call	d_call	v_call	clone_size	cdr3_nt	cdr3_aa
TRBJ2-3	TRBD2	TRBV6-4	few	TGTGCCAGCAGTGAGGGGGGGAACAGCCTCGATACGCAGTATTTT	CASSEGGNSLDTQYF
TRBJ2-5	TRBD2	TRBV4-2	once	TGTGCCAGCAGCCAAGAATGGCTAGCGGGGGGTCAGACCCAGTACTTC	CASSQEWLAGGQTQYF
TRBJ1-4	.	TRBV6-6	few	TGTGCCAGCACAGCTAATGAAAAACTGTTTTTT	CASTANEKLFF
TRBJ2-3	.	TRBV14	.	TGTGCCAGCAGTCCCCGACTTACAGATACGCAGTATTTT	CASSPRLTDTQYF
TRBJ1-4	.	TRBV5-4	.	TGTGCCAGCAGCCAGGACTCGGGTAATGAAAAACTGTTTTTT	CASSQDSGNEKLFF
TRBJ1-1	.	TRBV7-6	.	TGTGCCAGCAGCCCACAGGGAGACACTGAAGCTTTCTTT	CASSPQGDTEAFF
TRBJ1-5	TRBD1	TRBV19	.	TGTGCCAGTACGCGAGGGACAGAACTCAGCAATCAGCCCCAGCATTTT	CASTRGTELSNQPQHF
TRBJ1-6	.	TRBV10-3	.	TGTGCCATCAGTGGGACAGATTATAATTCACCCCTCCACTTT	CAISGTDYNSPLHF
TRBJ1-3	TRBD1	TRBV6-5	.	TGTGCCAGCAGGGACAGGGAATCTAGAAACACCATATATTTT	CASRDRESRNTIYF
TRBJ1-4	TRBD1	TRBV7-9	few	TGTGCCAGCAGCTTAGCGGGAGGGACAGGGTACGGAAAACTGTTTTTT	CASSLAGGTGYGKLFF
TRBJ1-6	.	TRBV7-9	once	TGTTCCAGCAGCTTAGAGTGGACAGTGGTAAATTCACCCCTCCACTTT	CSSSLEWTVVNSPLHF
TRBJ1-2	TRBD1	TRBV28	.	TGTGCCAGCAGTTTATACCCAGGGGGCAACTATGGCTACACCTTC	CASSLYPGGNYGYTF
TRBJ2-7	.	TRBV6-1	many	TGTGCCAGCGCGGACAGCGCGCCCTACGAGCAGTACTTC	CASADSAPYEQYF
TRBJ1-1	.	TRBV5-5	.	TGTGCCAGCAGCTTTGGGCAGAACACTGAAGCTTTCTTT	CASSFGQNTEAFF
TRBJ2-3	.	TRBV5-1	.	TGCGCCAGCAGTTTCGGGACTTACACAGATACGCAGTATTTT	CASSFGTYTDTQYF
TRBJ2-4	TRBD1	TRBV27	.	TGTGCCAGCAGTACGGGACAGGGCGCGGCAAACATTCAGTACTTC	CASSTGQGAANIQYF
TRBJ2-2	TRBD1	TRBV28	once	TGTGCCAGCAGTTTGGACAGGGCCGGGGAGCTGTTTTTT	CASSLDRAGELFF
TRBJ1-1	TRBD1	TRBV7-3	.	TGTGCCAGCAGCTTATTCCAGGGGGACACTGAAGCTTTCTTT	CASSLFQGDTEAFF
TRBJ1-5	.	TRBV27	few	TGTGCCAGCAGTTTCGGGAGAGGTAGCAATCAGCCCCAGCATTTT	CASSFGRGSNQPQHF
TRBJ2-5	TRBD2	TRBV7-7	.	TGTGCTAGCAGCTTAAGCACTAGCGGGGGTGGAGAGACCCAGTACTTC	CASSLSTSGGGETQYF
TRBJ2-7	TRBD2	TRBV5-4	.	TGTGCCAGCAGCTTGCCCAGCGGGGGGGCCTACGAGCAGTACTTC	CASSLPSGGAYEQYF
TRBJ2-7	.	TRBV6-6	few	TGTGCCAGCAGTTACGCGGTCGAGTCGGGCGAGCAGTACTTC	CASSYAVESGEQYF
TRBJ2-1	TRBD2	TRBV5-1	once	TGCGCCAGCAGCTTGGGTCGACTAGCGGGGGGAAGGTACAATGAGCAGTTCTTC	CASSLGRLAGGRYNEQFF
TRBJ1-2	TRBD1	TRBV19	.	TGTGCCAGTAGTACCTCCGGGACAGGGGATGGCTACACCTTC	CASSTSGTGDGYTF
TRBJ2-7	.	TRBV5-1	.	TGCGCCAGCAGCTACGACAGGCAAAAGTGGTTGGGGCAGTACTTC	CASSYDRQKWLGQYF
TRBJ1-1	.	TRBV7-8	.	TGTGCCAGCAGCCCGAACCTCAGGGAAAGAAACACTGAAGCTTTCTTT	CASSPNLRERNTEAFF
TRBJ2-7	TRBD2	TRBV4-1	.	TGCGCCAGCAGCGAAGCCGGGACTAGCGGCTACGAGCAGTACTTC	CASSEAGTSGYEQYF
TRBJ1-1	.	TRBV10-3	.	TGTGCCATCAGAGTAACAGTGAACACTGAAGCTTTCTTT	CAIRVTVNTEAFF
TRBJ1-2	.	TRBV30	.	TGTGCCTGGAGTCTGCGCAGGGGTGGGGGAGACTCTTACACCTTC	CAWSLRRGGGDSYTF
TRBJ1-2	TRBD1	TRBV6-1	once	TGTGCCAGCACCAGAGACAGGGTCTCTAACTATGGCTACACCTTC	CASTRDRVSNYGYTF
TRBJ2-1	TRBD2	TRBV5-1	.	TGCGCCAGCAGCCGCGTACTAGCGGGGAACTACAATGAGCAGTTCTTC	CASSRVLAGNYNEQFF
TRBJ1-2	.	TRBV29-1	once	TGCAGCGTTGATGAGGGCTACACCTTC	CSVDEGYTF
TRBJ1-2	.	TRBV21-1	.	TGTGCCAGCAGCAAAGTTAGGGGGACCCCTTATGGCTACACCTTC	CASSKVRGTPYGYTF
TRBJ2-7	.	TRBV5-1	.	TGCGCCAGCAGCTTGGACAGGGCTTACGAGCAGTACTTC	CASSLDRAYEQYF
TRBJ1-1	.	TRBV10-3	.	TGTGCCATCAGTGGTTCTTTGAACACTGAAGCTTTCTTT	CAISGSLNTEAFF
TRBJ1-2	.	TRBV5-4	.	TGTGCCAGCAGCTTTGGTGTTCGGACATCTGGCTACACCTTC	CASSFGVRTSGYTF
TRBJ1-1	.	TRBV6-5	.	TGTGCCAGCAGTTACATTGCGGGCATGACTGAAGCTTTCTTT	CASSYIAGMTEAFF
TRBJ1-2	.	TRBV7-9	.	TGTGCCAGCAGCCCTCAGGGGTCAGGGGGCTACACCTTC	CASSPQGSGGYTF
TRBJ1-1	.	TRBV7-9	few	TGTGCCAGCAGCTTTGACACTGCCAACACTGAAGCTTTCTTT	CASSFDTANTEAFF
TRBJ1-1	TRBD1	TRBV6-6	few	TGTGCCAGCAGTGCCCCAGACAGGGCAAACACTGAAGCTTTCTTT	CASSAPDRANTEAFF
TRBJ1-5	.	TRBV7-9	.	TGTGCCAGCAGCTTAGGTGGCAACAATCAGCCCCAGCATTTT	CASSLGGNNQPQHF
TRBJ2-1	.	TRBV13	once	TGTGCCAGCAGCCTAAGAACTAACTCCTACAATGAGCAGTTCTTC	CASSLRTNSYNEQFF
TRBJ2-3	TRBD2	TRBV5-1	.	TGCGCCAGCAGCTTGGCCCCTAGCGGGGGGGCTTCCCCGGGCACCACAGATACGCAGTATTTT	CASSLAPSGGASPGTTDTQYF
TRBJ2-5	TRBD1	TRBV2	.	TGTGCCAGCGGCGCAGACAGGGGCAGGGAGACCCAGTACTTC	CASGADRGRETQYF
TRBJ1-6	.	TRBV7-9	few	TGTGCCAGTCTCGGGTCCTATAATTCACCCCTCCACTTT	CASLGSYNSPLHF
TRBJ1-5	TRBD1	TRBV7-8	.	TGTGCCAGCAGCTTAACAGCCAGGGGGCTGGGGAATCAGCCCCAGCATTTT	CASSLTARGLGNQPQHF
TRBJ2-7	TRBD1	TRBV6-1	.	TGTGCCAGCAGTCGGGACAGAGCATCCTACGAGCAGTACTTC	CASSRDRASYEQYF
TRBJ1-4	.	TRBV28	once	TGTGCCAGCAGTCGCCAGACAGGCAGTGCAACTAATGAAAAACTGTTTTTT	CASSRQTGSATNEKLFF
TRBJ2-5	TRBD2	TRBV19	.	TGTGCCAGTACCCTCCTAGCGGGGCAGGGGGAGACCCAGTACTTC	CASTLLAGQGETQYF
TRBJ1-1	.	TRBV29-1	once	TGCAGCGTTGTACACAAGAACACTGAAGCTTTCTTT	CSVVHKNTEAFF
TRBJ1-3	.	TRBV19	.	TGTGCCAGTAGTTGGACATCTGGAAACACCATATATTTT	CASSWTSGNTIYF